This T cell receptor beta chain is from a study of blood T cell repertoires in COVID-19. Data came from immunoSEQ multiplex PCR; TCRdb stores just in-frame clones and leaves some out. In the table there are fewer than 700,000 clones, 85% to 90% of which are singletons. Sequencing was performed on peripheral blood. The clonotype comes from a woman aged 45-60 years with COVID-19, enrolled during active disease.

The CDR3 DNA reads as TGCAGTGCTAGTGCTAACCCCAATCAGCCCCAGCATTTT. As protein: CSASANPNQPQHF. The chain couples TRBV20-1 to TRBJ1-5; D is unresolved. Trimming stripped 3 bases from V and 3 bases from J, with 9 bases between. Looked up from germline, CDR1 is DFQATT and CDR2 is SNEGSKA (reference sequence). There are 13 residues in the CDR3.